Sequencing of this TCR beta chain was carried out in a study of shared clonotypes between healthy human individuals. Study-level results: In several donors, around 5% of naive CD4 clonotypes appeared in common. Generation probabilities were higher for clonotypes shared across all four sorted-subset donors than for unshared ones.

Using immunoSEQ multiplex PCR, the repertoire was profiled, and TCRdb retains in-frame clones only, with some absent. Here the sample spans over a million clones, 96% being singletons. Details on this clone: Its antigen is currently unknown.

The clonotype comes from a man aged 30-40 years in good health. Specimen: naive CD4+ T cells sorted from blood. The subset: CD45RA+ positively selected.

Here the CDR3 DNA reads TGTGCCAGCAGCTTAGCGAAAGGACTAGCGGGATCCACCATTTCCTCTCAAGATACGCAGTATTTT. Protein product: CASSLAKGLAGSTISSQDTQYF. The V and J genes are TRBV7-8 and TRBJ2-3, with TRBD2 matching over 12 bases. The CDR3 sequence is 22 residues long. Germline CDR1 and CDR2: SGHVS and FQNEAQ. The trim removed 0 bases at V and 5 bases at J, leaving 21 bases unmatched.